The clone carrying this TCR beta chain was counted only a few times. What it recognizes is unknown. One entry per CDR3 protein results from TCRdb running MiXCR on the reads. Here the sample spans under 200,000 distinct CDR3 sequences, about a tenth being singletons. This record belongs to a study of T cell repertoires in cytomegalovirus infection. The study's findings and limits: The ex vivo response was dominated by HLA-C-restricted CMV-specific TCR beta clonotypes.

The TCR comes from a human donor in good health (CMV status not recorded). Some clones in this sample may be carry-over from other donors' samples. The sample comprised PBMCs.

CDR3 loop: CASSIGGQNNEQFF. In DNA, the CDR3 is TGTGCCAGTAGTATAGGGGGACAAAACAATGAGCAGTTCTTC. V is TRBV19 and J is TRBJ2-1, with D perhaps TRBD1 (6 bases). CDR1 is LNHDA, CDR2 SQIVND, per germline (reference sequence). Deletions cut 1 base from V and 5 bases from J, with 9 bases between. This CDR3 has 14 amino acids.